The present T cell receptor beta chain was sequenced within a study of response to subunit inactivated influenza vaccine. Study-level findings and limits: That few new T cells are recruited by each seasonal influenza vaccination was the authors' suggestion.

A note on this clonotype: The target antigen is unknown.

TCRdb ran MiXCR on the RT-PCR reads and lists one entry per CDR3 protein. The table lists 700,000 to 800,000 distinct CDR3 sequences, less than 20% of them singletons. Germline CDR1 and CDR2: SGHTA and FQGNSA. The CDR3 has 16 residues. V lost 4 bases to trimming and J lost 0 bases, with 15 bases between them. Sample: PBMCs from blood, taken around 5 days after vaccination. The clonotype originates from a man aged 45-65 years who received an inactivated influenza vaccine. V and J are TRBV7-2 and TRBJ1-1, with D possibly being TRBD1 (5 bases). The CDR3 nucleotides are TGTGCCAGCAGCTACGACGGGGCCACCATGAACACTGAAGCTTTCTTT. It encodes CASSYDGATMNTEAFF.